This T cell receptor beta chain emerged from a study of blood T cells in healthy people across ages. Study-wide points: Long-lived and aged donors differed, with more naive CD4+ cells and higher diversity in the long-lived.

This clonotype was counted between two and nine times. What it recognizes is unknown. Per-sample yields of isolated PBMCs were at least 6 million. The ends lost 2 bases at V and 2 bases at J; junction bases unmatched: 6. CDR3 length: 16 residues. From germline, CDR1 is MDHEN and CDR2 SYDVKM. The use of a sample-barcoded 5' primer and a J-beta primer mix characterized a second PCR of about 7 to 12 cycles. CDR3-containing paired-end reads numbered at least 2.5 million in each sample. TCRdb re-derived calls from the 5' RACE reads in MiXCR, one entry per CDR3 protein. The profile covers some 370,000 distinct CDR3 sequences, with more than 45% appearing a single time and under 65% taken by the ten largest.

The sample consisted of blood. This chain links TRBV28 with TRBJ2-5; 9 nucleotides align to TRBD2. The clonotype was recovered from a man aged 55 to 70 in good health. This chain's CDR3 is CASSLTASGTQETQYF. CDR3 nucleotide sequence: TGTGCCAGCAGTTTAACGGCTAGCGGGACTCAAGAGACCCAGTACTTC. The complete variable domain, with remaining parts taken from reference TRBV28 and TRBJ2-5, reads DVKVTQSSRYLVKRTGEKVFLECVQDMDHENMFWYRQDPGLGLRLIYFSYDVKMKEKGDIPEGYSVSREKKERFSLILESASTNQTSMYLCASSLTASGTQETQYFGPGTRLLVL.